This T cell receptor (beta chain) was identified during a study of cytomegalovirus exposure and HLA in healthy donors. Germline assignment: CDR1 SQVTM and CDR2 ANQGSEA. Trimming left V 3 bases short and J 4 bases short, with 9 bases between. CDR3 length equals 12 residues. Primers for the PCR totalled 60 Vbeta and 13 Jbeta. Original methodology: In a later analysis, the count reached some 83 million unique TCR beta chains, with about 11 million shared. This table comes from immunoSEQ multiplex PCR, and its TCRdb copy is limited to in-frame clones, with some not included. V and J calls and clone size are given by that table; D and trimming were obtained from the DNA. The table includes tens of thousands of clones, approximately 83% detected once.

This receptor was identified in a man aged 25 to 40 in good health and CMV-seronegative. The chain uses TRBV29-1 and TRBJ1-2; tentative D call: TRBD1 (6 bases). The source material was PBMCs. DNA for the CDR3: TGCAGCGTTGAGGACAGAGGCTATGGCTACACCTTC. It yields the protein CSVEDRGYGYTF.